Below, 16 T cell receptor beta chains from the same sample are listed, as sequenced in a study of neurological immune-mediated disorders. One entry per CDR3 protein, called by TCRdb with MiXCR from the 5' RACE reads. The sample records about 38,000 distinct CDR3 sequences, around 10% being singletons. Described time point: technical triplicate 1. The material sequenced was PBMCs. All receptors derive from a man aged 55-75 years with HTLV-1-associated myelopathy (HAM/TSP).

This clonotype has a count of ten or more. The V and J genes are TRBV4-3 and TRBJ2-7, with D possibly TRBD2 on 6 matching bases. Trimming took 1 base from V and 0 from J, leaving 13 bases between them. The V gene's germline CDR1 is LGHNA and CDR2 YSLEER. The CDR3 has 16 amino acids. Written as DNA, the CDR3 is TGCGCCAGCAGCCAAGCGCGGACTACCTACTCCTACGAGCAGTACTTC. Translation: CASSQARTTYSYEQYF.

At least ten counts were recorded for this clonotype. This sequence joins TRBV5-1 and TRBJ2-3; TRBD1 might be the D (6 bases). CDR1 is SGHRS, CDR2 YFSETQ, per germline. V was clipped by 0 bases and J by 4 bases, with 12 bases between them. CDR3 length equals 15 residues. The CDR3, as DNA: TGCGCCAGCAGCTTGGACAGGGCACCCCCAGATACGCAGTATTTT. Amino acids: CASSLDRAPPDTQYF.

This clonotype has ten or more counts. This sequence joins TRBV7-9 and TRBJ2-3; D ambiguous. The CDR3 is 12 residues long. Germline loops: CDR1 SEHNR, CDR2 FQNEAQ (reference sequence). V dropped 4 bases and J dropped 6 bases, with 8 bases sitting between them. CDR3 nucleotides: TGTGCCAGCAGCTCCGCGCGCGATACGCAGTATTTT. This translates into CASSSARDTQYF. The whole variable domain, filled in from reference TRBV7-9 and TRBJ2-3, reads DTGVSQNPRHKITKRGQNVTFRCDPISEHNRLYWYRQTLGQGPEFLTYFQNEAQLEKSRLLSDRFSAERPKGSFSTLEIQRTEQGDSAMYLCASSSARDTQYFGPGTRLTVL.

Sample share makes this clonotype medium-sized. CDR3 sequence (DNA): TGCGCCAGCAGCCAAACGACAGGGGGCAATCAGCCCCAGCATTTT. This translates into CASSQTTGGNQPQHF. This rearrangement joins TRBV5-1 to TRBJ1-5; 8 bases map to TRBD1. The CDR3 has 15 residues. Trimming cost V 4 bases and J 2 bases; bases outside gene matches: 5. CDR1 and CDR2 (germline): SGHRS, YFSETQ.

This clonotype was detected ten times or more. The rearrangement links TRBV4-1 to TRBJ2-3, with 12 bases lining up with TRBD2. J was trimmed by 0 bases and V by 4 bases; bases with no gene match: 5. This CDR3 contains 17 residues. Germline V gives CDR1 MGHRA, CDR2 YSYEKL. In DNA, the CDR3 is TGCGCCAGCAGCCGGCTCGGGACTAGCGGGAGCACAGATACGCAGTATTTT. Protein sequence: CASSRLGTSGSTDTQYF.

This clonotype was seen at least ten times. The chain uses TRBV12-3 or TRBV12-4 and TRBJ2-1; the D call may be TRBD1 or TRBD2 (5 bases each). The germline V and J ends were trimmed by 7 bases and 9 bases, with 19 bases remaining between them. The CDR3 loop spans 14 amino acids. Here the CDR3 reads CASIISGRDGEQFF. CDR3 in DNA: TGTGCCAGCATAATCTCGGGACGGGACGGTGAGCAGTTCTTC.

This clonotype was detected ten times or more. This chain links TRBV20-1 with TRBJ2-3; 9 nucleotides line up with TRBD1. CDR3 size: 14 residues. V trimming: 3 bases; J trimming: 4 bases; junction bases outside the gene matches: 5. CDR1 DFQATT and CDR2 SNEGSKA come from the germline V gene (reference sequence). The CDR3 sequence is CSARGDREADTQYF. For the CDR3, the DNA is TGCAGTGCTAGGGGGGACAGGGAGGCAGATACGCAGTATTTT.

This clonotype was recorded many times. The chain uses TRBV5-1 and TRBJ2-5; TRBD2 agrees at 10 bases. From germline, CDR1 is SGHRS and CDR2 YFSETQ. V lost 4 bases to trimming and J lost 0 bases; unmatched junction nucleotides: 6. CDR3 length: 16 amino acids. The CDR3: CASSPGTSANQETQYF. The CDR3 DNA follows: TGCGCCAGCAGCCCGGGGACTAGCGCCAACCAAGAGACCCAGTACTTC.

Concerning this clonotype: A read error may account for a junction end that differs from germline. The CDR3 coding sequence is TGCAGCGTTGAAAGGGGCCTACAAGAGATCCAGTACTTC. It is translated as CSVERGLQEIQYF. The genes are TRBV29-1 and TRBJ2-5; D is perhaps TRBD1 (5 bases). This CDR3 has 13 amino acids. Germline V lookup: CDR1 SQVTM, CDR2 ANQGSEA.

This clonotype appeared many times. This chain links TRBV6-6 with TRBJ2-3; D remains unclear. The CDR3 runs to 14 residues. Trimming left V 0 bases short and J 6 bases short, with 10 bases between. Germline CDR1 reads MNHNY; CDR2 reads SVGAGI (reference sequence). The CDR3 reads CASSYSSAGDTQYF. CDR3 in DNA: TGTGCCAGCAGTTACTCGTCGGCCGGGGATACGCAGTATTTT.

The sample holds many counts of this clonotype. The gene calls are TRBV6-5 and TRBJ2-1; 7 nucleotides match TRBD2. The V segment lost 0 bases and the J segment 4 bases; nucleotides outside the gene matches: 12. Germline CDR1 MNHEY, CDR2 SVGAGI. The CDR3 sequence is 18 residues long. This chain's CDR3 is CASSYSFVASGKYNEQFF. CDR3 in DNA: TGTGCCAGCAGTTACTCGTTCGTCGCTAGCGGAAAGTACAATGAGCAGTTCTTC.

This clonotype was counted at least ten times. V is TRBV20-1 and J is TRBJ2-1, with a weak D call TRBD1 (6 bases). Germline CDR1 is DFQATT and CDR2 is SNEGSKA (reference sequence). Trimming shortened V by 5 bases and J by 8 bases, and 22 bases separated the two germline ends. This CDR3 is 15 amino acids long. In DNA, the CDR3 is TGCAGTGCTGGGCGATTACAGGGATTTGGGTATGAGCAGTTCTTC. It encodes CSAGRLQGFGYEQFF.

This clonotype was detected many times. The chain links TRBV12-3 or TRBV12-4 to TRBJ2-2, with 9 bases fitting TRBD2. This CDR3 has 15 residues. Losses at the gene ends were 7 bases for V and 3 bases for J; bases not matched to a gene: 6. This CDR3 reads CASTLAGKYTGELFF. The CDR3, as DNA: TGTGCCAGCACCCTAGCGGGGAAATACACCGGGGAGCTGTTTTTT.

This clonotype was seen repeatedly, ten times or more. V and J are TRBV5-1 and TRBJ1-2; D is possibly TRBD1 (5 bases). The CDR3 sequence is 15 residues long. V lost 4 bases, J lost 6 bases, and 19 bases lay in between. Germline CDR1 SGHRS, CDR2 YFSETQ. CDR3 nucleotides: TGCGCCAGCAGCCCCGGCGGGATAACGGGGGATGGCTACACCTTC. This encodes CASSPGGITGDGYTF.

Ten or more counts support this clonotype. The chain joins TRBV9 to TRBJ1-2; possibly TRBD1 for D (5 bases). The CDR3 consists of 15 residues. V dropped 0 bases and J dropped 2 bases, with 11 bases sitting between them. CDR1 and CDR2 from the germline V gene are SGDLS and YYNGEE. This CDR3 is CASSVERGRNYGYTF. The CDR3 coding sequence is TGTGCCAGCAGCGTAGAAAGGGGAAGGAACTATGGCTACACCTTC.

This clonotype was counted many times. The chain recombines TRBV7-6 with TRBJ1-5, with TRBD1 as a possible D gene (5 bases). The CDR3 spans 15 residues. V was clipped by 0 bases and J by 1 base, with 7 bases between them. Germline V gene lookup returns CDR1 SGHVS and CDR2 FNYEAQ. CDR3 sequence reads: CASSLAWGSNQPQHF. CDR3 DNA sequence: TGTGCCAGCAGCTTAGCTTGGGGGAGCAATCAGCCCCAGCATTTT.